These 12 T cell receptor beta chains originate from one sample sequenced in a study of radiation and T cells in renal cell carcinoma. Time point here: blood 2 weeks post-SBRT. This sample's treatment: 15 Gy SBRT to primary tumor, nephrectomy 4 weeks later. The data were produced by immunoSEQ multiplex PCR, yet TCRdb's version contains in-frame clones alone and is incomplete. The table has some 120,000 clones, 70% to 90% seen once. The sequenced sample was blood, obtained from a patient whose treatment included radiotherapy and nephrectomy. These receptors originate from a woman in her sixties or seventies with renal cell carcinoma.

The chain recombines TRBV9 with TRBJ2-3, with 7 positions matching TRBD2. Germline assignment: CDR1 SGDLS and CDR2 YYNGEE. V shed 0 bases and J 3 bases; nucleotides not matched to a gene: 4. The CDR3 extends over 15 amino acids. Here the CDR3 reads CASSVDGGRTDTQYF. CDR3 bases: TGTGCCAGCAGCGTAGACGGCGGGAGAACAGATACGCAGTATTTT. Combining the CDR3 with reference TRBV9 and TRBJ2-3 gives the whole variable domain DSGVTQTPKHLITATGQRVTLRCSPRSGDLSVYWYQQSLDQGLQFLIQYYNGEERAKGNILERFSAQQFPDLHSELNLSSLELGDSALYFCASSVDGGRTDTQYFGPGTRLTVL.

This chain connects TRBV6-1 to TRBJ1-2, with D perhaps TRBD1 (6 bases). Trimming removed 11 bases at V and 5 bases at J, with 12 bases between. Germline-derived CDR1 and CDR2 are MNHNS and SASEGT. The CDR3 covers 11 residues. For the CDR3, the DNA is TGTGCCGGGGGGCAGGGGTATGGCTACACCTTC. Residues: CAGGQGYGYTF.

CDR3 region: CASFPNTPSYNEQFF. The CDR3, as DNA: TGTGCCAGTTTTCCCAACACTCCCTCCTACAATGAGCAGTTCTTC. The chain combines TRBV19 with TRBJ2-1; D is uncertain. This CDR3 spans 15 amino acids. In germline, CDR1 is LNHDA, CDR2 SQIVND (reference sequence). V lost 8 bases, J lost 0 bases, and 14 bases lay in between. The full variable domain, with the rest looked up from reference TRBV19 and TRBJ2-1, is DGGITQSPKYLFRKEGQNVTLSCEQNLNHDAMYWYRQDPGQGLRLIYYSQIVNDFQKGDIAEGYSVSREKKESFPLTVTSAQKNPTAFYLCASFPNTPSYNEQFFGPGTRLTVL.

The chain combines TRBV2 with TRBJ2-3, with TRBD2 matching over 10 bases. This CDR3 contains 14 residues. Germline loops: CDR1 SNHLY, CDR2 FYNNEI. The V and J ends lost 6 bases and 4 bases, in that order; junction bases with no gene match: 4. The CDR3 region has the DNA TGTGCCAGCAGCCAGCGGGGGGGGGCAGATACGCAGTATTTT. This translates into CASSQRGGADTQYF.

V and J are TRBV5-1 and TRBJ2-1; TRBD2 aligns across 11 bases. The CDR3 contains 14 residues. V gave up 6 bases and J gave up 7 bases; unmatched junction bases: 6. Germline lookup yields CDR1 SGHRS and CDR2 YFSETQ. CDR3 nucleotide sequence: TGCGCCAGCAATCCGAGACTAGCGGGGAATGAGCAGTTCTTC. It is translated as CASNPRLAGNEQFF.

The chain links TRBV7-6 to TRBJ2-7; TRBD2 matches 13 bases. This CDR3 is 15 amino acids long. V was pared by 3 bases and J by 3 bases, with 2 bases of the junction left unmatched. Germline V gene data show CDR1 as SGHVS and CDR2 as FNYEAQ. The DNA of the CDR3 is TGTGCCAGCAGCTTCACTAGCGGGGGGGTCTACGAGCAGTACTTC. Translated: CASSFTSGGVYEQYF.

The chain has TRBV7-8 and TRBJ2-7, with a weak D call TRBD1 (7 bases). The CDR3 covers 15 residues. CDR1 is SGHVS, CDR2 FQNEAQ, per germline. V dropped 2 bases and J dropped 9 bases, with 20 bases sitting between them. CDR3 protein: CASSLRDSRGLGQYF. Written as DNA, the CDR3 is TGTGCCAGCAGCTTACGGGACAGTAGGGGACTGGGGCAGTACTTC.

The CDR3 sequence is CASSIPGQKNTEAFF. The CDR3 DNA is TGTGCCAGCAGTATCCCGGGACAGAAGAACACTGAAGCTTTCTTT. The V gene is TRBV4-2, the J gene TRBJ1-1; TRBD1 agrees at 7 bases. Trimming took 6 bases from V and 1 from J; bases not matched to a gene: 8. The CDR3 sequence is 15 residues long. Germline V CDR1 and CDR2: LGHNA, YNFKEQ.

This clone appeared a single time. The V and J genes are TRBV4-2 and TRBJ2-5; TRBD2 aligns across 9 bases. The CDR3 is 15 residues long. In germline, CDR1 is LGHNA, CDR2 YNFKEQ. The J segment lost 2 bases and the V segment lost 2 bases, leaving 3 bases of the junction unmatched. The chain's CDR3 is CASSQLAGRQETQYF. DNA for the CDR3: TGTGCCAGCAGCCAACTAGCGGGGAGGCAAGAGACCCAGTACTTC.

V gene TRBV12-1 combines with J gene TRBJ2-4; the table's TRBD1 call for D was not verified on the DNA. TRBV12-1 is a documented pseudogene. The CDR3 totals 14 residues. CDR3 loop: CASSPGTGNNIQYF. CDR3 sequence (DNA): TGTGCCAGCAGCCCCGGTACAGGGAACAACATTCAGTACTTC.

This chain joins TRBV6-1 and TRBJ1-3, with D maybe TRBD1 (5 bases). Trimming pared 1 base from V and 2 bases from J, leaving 18 bases between. CDR1 MNHNS and CDR2 SASEGT come from the germline V gene. CDR3 length: 18 amino acids. The CDR3 DNA reads as TGTGCCAGCAGTGAAGTTCCCCCGGGGGGTTTGACTGGAAACACCATATATTTT. It yields the protein CASSEVPPGGLTGNTIYF.

This clone was counted between two and nine times. This chain connects TRBV2 to TRBJ1-5; D gene unclear. In germline, CDR1 is SNHLY, CDR2 FYNNEI. The CDR3 sequence is 15 residues long. The ends were cut back, 9 bases at V and 2 bases at J, with 17 bases in the middle. The CDR3 region has the DNA TGTGCCAGTTCCCCGGTTGGCGGGGGCAATCAGCCCCAGCATTTT. It encodes CASSPVGGGNQPQHF.